This T cell receptor beta chain is drawn from a study of cytomegalovirus exposure and HLA in healthy donors. 13 Jbeta primers and 60 Vbeta primers were used for the PCR. The repertoire was sequenced with immunoSEQ multiplex PCR; TCRdb's copy has only in-frame clones and lacks some. The sample shows over 140,000 clones, approximately 80% of them seen only once. CDR3 length: 15 amino acids. CDR1 is LNHDA, CDR2 SQIVND, per germline (reference sequence). Trimming took off 4 bases at V and 1 base at J, with 14 bases between the two ends. With respect to this clone: Antigen unknown.

Study-level findings and limits: Among CMV-associated TCR beta chains, most appeared HLA-restricted in a later analysis.

The sample taken for sequencing was PBMCs. The chain uses TRBV19 and TRBJ2-7, with D tentatively TRBD1 (6 bases). The source is a man aged 45-65 years in good health and CMV-seronegative. The CDR3 reads CASSKLHTGSYEQYF. The CDR3 DNA sequence: TGTGCCAGTAGTAAACTACACACAGGGTCCTACGAGCAGTACTTC. Looking up the rest from reference TRBV19 and TRBJ2-7 gives the full variable domain: DGGITQSPKYLFRKEGQNVTLSCEQNLNHDAMYWYRQDPGQGLRLIYYSQIVNDFQKGDIAEGYSVSREKKESFPLTVTSAQKNPTAFYLCASSKLHTGSYEQYFGPGTRLTVT.